This TCR beta chain derives from a study of T cell responses to AZD1222 COVID-19 vaccine. Broader study findings: Mapped onto spike, vaccine-associated CD4 TCRs spanned it and were dominant at 160-218 and 743-854. Clonal diversity may have been underestimated, and the donors were mostly white British, with more females than males.

About this clone itself: Antigen: not known.

Some clones are missing from TCRdb's copy, which holds only in-frame ones; the method was immunoSEQ multiplex PCR. The table records about 25,000 clones, roughly 86% of them present only once. Pooling was applied to second doses at about 4 or about 12 weeks. Germline V lookup: CDR1 MNHEY, CDR2 SMNVEV (reference sequence). The CDR3 spans 14 residues. Between the trimmed V and J ends, which lost 2 bases and 10 bases, there was a span of 14 bases. The rearrangement links TRBV27 to TRBJ1-4, with D possibly being TRBD1 (5 bases). This clonotype originated in an adult who received the AZD1222 COVID-19 vaccine. Sequenced material: peripheral blood, taken 28 days after the second AZD1222 dose. Here the CDR3 DNA reads TGTGCCAGCAGTTTAGGGGGGGTTTATTTAAAACTGTTTTTT. Encoded protein: CASSLGGVYLKLFF.